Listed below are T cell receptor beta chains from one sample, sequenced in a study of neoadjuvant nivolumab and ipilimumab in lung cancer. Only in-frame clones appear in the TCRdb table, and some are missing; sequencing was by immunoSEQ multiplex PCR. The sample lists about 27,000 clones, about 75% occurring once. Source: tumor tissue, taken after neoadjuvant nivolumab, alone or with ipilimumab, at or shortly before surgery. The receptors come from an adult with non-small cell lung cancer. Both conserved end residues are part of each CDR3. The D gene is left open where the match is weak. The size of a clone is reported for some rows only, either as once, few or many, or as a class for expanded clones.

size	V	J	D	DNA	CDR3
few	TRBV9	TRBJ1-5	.	TGTGCCAGCAGCGCAGGAGCTAATAGCAATCAGCCCCAGCATTTT	CASSAGANSNQPQHF
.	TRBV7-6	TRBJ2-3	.	TGTGCCAGCAGCCCGGCGGGCGGGGGCAACACAGATACGCAGTATTTT	CASSPAGGGNTDTQYF
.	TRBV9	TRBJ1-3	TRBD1	TGTGCCAGCAGCGTGGGGACAGGGACCGTCGGAAACACCATATATTTT	CASSVGTGTVGNTIYF
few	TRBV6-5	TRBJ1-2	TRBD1	TGTGCCAGCAGTTACGGGACAGGGGAGGGCTACACCTTC	CASSYGTGEGYTF
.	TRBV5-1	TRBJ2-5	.	TGCGCCAGCAGCAGGGATGGGGGGTCGGAGACCCAGTACTTC	CASSRDGGSETQYF
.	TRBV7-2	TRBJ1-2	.	TGTGCCAGCAGCCAGACGTCCAGGGCGGGCTACACCTTC	CASSQTSRAGYTF
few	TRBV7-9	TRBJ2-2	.	TGTGCCAGCAGTCTTCCGGGCTTATCCGCCGGGGAGCTGTTTTTT	CASSLPGLSAGELFF
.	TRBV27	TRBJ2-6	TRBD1	TGTGCCAGCAGCCTAACCCCGACAGGGGGCGGGGCCAACGTCCTGACTTTC	CASSLTPTGGGANVLTF
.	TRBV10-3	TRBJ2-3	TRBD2	TGTGCCATCAGTGAGGGGACTAGCCAGAATACGCAGTATTTT	CAISEGTSQNTQYF
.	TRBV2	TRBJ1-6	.	TGTGCCAGCAGTGGACGGGAAAGCTATAATTCACCCCTCCACTTT	CASSGRESYNSPLHF
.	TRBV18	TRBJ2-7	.	TGTGCCAGCTCACCACAGGGACCGGGACCTTCCTACGAGCAGTACTTC	CASSPQGPGPSYEQYF
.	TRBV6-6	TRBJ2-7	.	TGTGCCAGCAGTCCCGACAGTGCTGGTGGGGGCGAGCAGTACTTC	CASSPDSAGGGEQYF
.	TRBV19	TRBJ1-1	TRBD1	TGTGCCAGTAGGAAGACAGGGGTGAACACTGAAGCTTTCTTT	CASRKTGVNTEAFF
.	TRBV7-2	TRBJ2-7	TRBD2	TGTGCCAGCAGCACCCTAGCGGGCTACGAGCAGTACTTC	CASSTLAGYEQYF
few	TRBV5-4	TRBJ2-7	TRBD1	TGTGCCAGCAGCTTGGGGGACAGGGCCTACGAGCAGTACTTC	CASSLGDRAYEQYF
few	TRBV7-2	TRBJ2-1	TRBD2	TGTGCCAGCAGCGCGACTAGCGGGCCATACAATGAGCAGTTCTTC	CASSATSGPYNEQFF
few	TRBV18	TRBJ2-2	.	TGTGCCAGCTCACCTGGACAGTTGGACACCGGGGAGCTGTTTTTT	CASSPGQLDTGELFF
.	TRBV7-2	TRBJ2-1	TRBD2	TGTGCCAGCAGCTCCTTAATAGCGGGTTCCTACAATGAGCAGTTCTTC	CASSSLIAGSYNEQFF
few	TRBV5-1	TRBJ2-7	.	TGCGCCAGCAGCTCTGGCATAGAAACCTACGAGCAGTACTTC	CASSSGIETYEQYF
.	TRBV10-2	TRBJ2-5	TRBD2	TGCGCCAGCAAGGTAGCGGGGGGACAAGAGACCCAGTACTTC	CASKVAGGQETQYF
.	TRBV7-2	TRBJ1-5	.	TGTGCCAGCAGCTTACTATCCCGGCAGCTTACGCCCCAGCATTTT	CASSLLSRQLTPQHF
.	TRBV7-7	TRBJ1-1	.	TGTGCTAGCAGCACCAGCTGGGGCACTGAAGCTTTCTTT	CASSTSWGTEAFF
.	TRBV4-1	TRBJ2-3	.	TGCGCCAGCAGCCAAGGGGGGGCTACAGGGAGCACAGATACGCAGTATTTT	CASSQGGATGSTDTQYF
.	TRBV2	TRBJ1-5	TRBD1	TGTGCCAGCAGTAAGGGACAGAATCAGCCCCAGCATTTT	CASSKGQNQPQHF